This TCR beta chain was found in a study of cytomegalovirus exposure and HLA in healthy donors. Profiled with immunoSEQ multiplex PCR; TCRdb holds only in-frame clones, not every one. The table lists around 220,000 clones, roughly 88% of them singletons. Regarding this clone: Its target is not known.

Study-level findings and limits: That first-cohort TCR clusters tended to co-occur in the 90 to 150 validation repertoires was found in a later analysis. Researchers counted 150 to 200 TCR beta chains as cytomegalovirus-associated. Under in vitro conditions, a few CMV-associated chains were confirmed as specific for CMV antigens.

Trimming took off 4 bases at V and 0 bases at J, with 13 bases between the two ends. Germline V gene sequence: CDR1 LNHDA, CDR2 SQIVND (reference sequence). The CDR3 loop spans 15 amino acids. The chain carries TRBV19 and TRBJ2-7; D gene unclear. This TCR derives from a woman between 18 and 29 years old in good health and CMV-seronegative. Sequences were obtained from PBMCs. Here the CDR3 DNA reads TGTGCCAGTAGTACTGGGTACGAGGCCTCCTACGAGCAGTACTTC. This encodes CASSTGYEASYEQYF.